The 14 T cell receptor beta chains listed next were all sequenced from one sample in a study of cytomegalovirus exposure and HLA in healthy donors. The PCR ran on 60 Vbeta and 13 Jbeta primers. Profiled with immunoSEQ multiplex PCR; TCRdb holds only in-frame clones, not every one. The table lists more than 200,000 clones, around 85% of them singletons, with 1% to 1.5% in the top ten. The sequenced sample was PBMCs. The receptors originated from a human donor in good health.

The V and J genes are TRBV25-1 and TRBJ2-1; 8 nucleotides agree with TRBD2. This CDR3 contains 17 residues. The V gene end was trimmed by 8 bases and the J gene end by 1 base; junction bases not matched to a gene: 13. CDR1 and CDR2 (germline): MGHDK, SYGVNS. CDR3 protein: CASAGGSGVGSYNEQFF. CDR3 DNA: TGTGCCAGCGCGGGGGGTTCGGGTGTCGGGTCCTACAATGAGCAGTTCTTC.

This sequence joins TRBV7-3 and TRBJ2-7; the D is unclear. Per the germline V gene, CDR1 is SGHTA and CDR2 is FQGTGA. The CDR3 covers 12 residues. Trimming stripped 0 bases from V and 2 bases from J, with 2 bases between. The CDR3 DNA is TGTGCCAGCAGCTTAACTACCTACGAGCAGTACTTC. Translation: CASSLTTYEQYF.

About this clone itself: A junction boundary mismatches the germline segment, possibly from a read error. The chain couples TRBV29-1 to TRBJ2-7, with D possibly matching TRBD1 (5 bases). The germline V gene has CDR1 SQVTM and CDR2 ANQGSEA. The CDR3 length is 14 residues. The CDR3 protein is CSVLDSGNIYGQYF. In DNA, the CDR3 is TGCAGCGTTCTCGACTCAGGGAATATCTACGGGCAGTACTTC.

V is TRBV7-6 and J is TRBJ2-5; D not certain. The ends were cut back, 0 bases at V and 2 bases at J, with 4 bases in the middle. Germline V gene data show CDR1 as SGHVS and CDR2 as FNYEAQ. This CDR3 has 13 residues. The DNA of the CDR3 is TGTGCCAGCAGCTTAGCTCCGCAAGAGACCCAGTACTTC. Encoded protein: CASSLAPQETQYF.

The chain combines TRBV7-6 with TRBJ2-7; D possibly corresponds to TRBD2 (5 bases). V gave up 6 bases and J gave up 1 base, with 13 bases separating them. Per germline, CDR1 SGHVS and CDR2 FNYEAQ. There are 14 residues in the CDR3. As DNA, the CDR3 is TGTGCCAGCAGTGATTCCGGGGTGTCCTACGAGCAGTACTTC. Its translation is CASSDSGVSYEQYF.

V is TRBV7-9 and J is TRBJ2-7; D not resolved. This CDR3 has 13 amino acids. Trimming took off 6 bases at V and 7 bases at J, with 16 bases between the two ends. Germline-derived CDR1 and CDR2 are SEHNR and FQNEAQ (reference sequence). CDR3 amino acids: CASSLGRLGEQYF. The CDR3 nucleotides read TGTGCCAGCAGTCTAGGAAGACTCGGGGAGCAGTACTTC.

V is TRBV2 and J is TRBJ1-5; a possible D gene is TRBD1 (6 bases). There are 13 residues in the CDR3. V lost 9 bases and J lost 5, with 14 bases in between. The germline gives CDR1 SNHLY, CDR2 FYNNEI. CDR3 coding DNA: TGTGCCAGTACTTGGACAGCTTATCAGCCCCAGCATTTT. This gives the protein CASTWTAYQPQHF.

The chain carries TRBV10-3 and TRBJ2-1; 10 nucleotides agree with TRBD1. This CDR3 contains 16 residues. The germline V gene encodes CDR1 ENHRY and CDR2 SYGVKD. V was clipped by 0 bases and J by 10 bases; unmatched bases: 9. CDR3 DNA: TGTGCCATCAGTGAGTCCGGAGACAGGGGGCAACGGGAGCAGTTCTTC. Its protein is CAISESGDRGQREQFF.

As regards this clone: Its ends do not fully match the called genes, so a read error is possible. The rearrangement links TRBV7-9 to TRBJ2-3; D not certain. Germline values: CDR1 SEHNR, CDR2 FQNEAQ (reference sequence). This CDR3 has 16 amino acids. The CDR3 DNA is TGTTCCAGCAGCTTACTTCCGGCTAGGATCACAGATACGCAGTATTTT. Its protein is CSSSLLPARITDTQYF.

The chain combines TRBV28 with TRBJ2-7, with TRBD1 as a possible D gene (6 bases). Germline V lookup: CDR1 MDHEN, CDR2 SYDVKM. Trimming stripped 3 bases from V and 3 bases from J, with 12 bases between. The CDR3 consists of 14 residues. The CDR3 loop is CASSFPDSFYEQYF. CDR3 in DNA: TGTGCCAGCAGTTTTCCGGACAGCTTCTACGAGCAGTACTTC.

About this clone: At one end the junction does not follow the germline gene, possibly because of a read error. The chain couples TRBV7-9 to TRBJ1-4; a possible D gene is TRBD1 (5 bases). CDR3 length: 12 amino acids. CDR1 SEHNR and CDR2 FQNEAQ come from the germline V gene (reference sequence). CDR3 residues: CASSDLGPGSIF. The CDR3 DNA is TGTGCCAGCAGCGATTTGGGGCCCGGCTCGATATTT.

V gene TRBV7-3 combines with J gene TRBJ2-7; tentatively, D is TRBD2 (6 bases). CDR1 is SGHTA and CDR2 is FQGTGA in the germline V gene. This CDR3 has 15 residues. Trimming cost V 1 base and J 6 bases, with 16 bases left between them. The CDR3 DNA reads TGTGCCAGCAGCTTAATAATCGGGGGAGTTAGCGAGCAGTACTTC. It specifies CASSLIIGGVSEQYF.

The rearrangement uses TRBV7-3 and TRBJ2-7; TRBD1 matches at 8 bases. J was trimmed by 4 bases and V by 2 bases; bases with no gene match: 7. CDR1 is SGHTA and CDR2 is FQGTGA in the germline V gene. This CDR3 is built from 15 residues. CDR3: CASSLGAGGMYEQYF. CDR3 sequence (DNA): TGTGCCAGCAGCTTAGGTGCAGGGGGCATGTACGAGCAGTACTTC.

The chain is built from TRBV4-1 and TRBJ2-2; 14 bases match TRBD2. Germline loops: CDR1 MGHRA, CDR2 YSYEKL. CDR3 length equals 16 residues. The V and J ends lost 3 bases and 8 bases, in that order; junction bases with no gene match: 5. The CDR3 reads CASSQGTSGSSGELFF. CDR3 sequence (DNA): TGCGCCAGCAGCCAGGGGACTAGCGGGAGTTCAGGGGAGCTGTTTTTT.